This T cell receptor (beta chain) was observed in a study of blood T cell repertoires in COVID-19. Study background: Acute-phase and convalescent COVID-19 samples originated in the United States, Italy and Spain.

Only one count was recorded for this clone. Method: immunoSEQ multiplex PCR; TCRdb's copy keeps in-frame clones and lacks some. The sample shows roughly 88,000 clones, more than 80% of them seen only once. Germline V lookup: CDR1 SEHNR, CDR2 FQNEAQ (reference sequence). The CDR3 consists of 17 residues. The germline V and J ends were trimmed by 0 bases and 6 bases, with 18 bases remaining between them. The clonotype comes from an elderly woman with acute or convalescent COVID-19. This chain uses TRBV7-9 with TRBJ1-5; tentatively, D is TRBD1 (6 bases). The sequencing sample was made of peripheral blood. CDR3 coding DNA: TGTGCCAGCAGCTTAGCGGGGGTAGGGGGATCGGGTCAGCCCCAGCATTTT. This translates into CASSLAGVGGSGQPQHF.